This is a list of T cell receptor beta chains from one sample in a study of blood T cell repertoires in COVID-19. Measured with immunoSEQ multiplex PCR; TCRdb has only the in-frame clones, and not every one. The sample lists a few hundred thousand clones, about 88% seen once, with 2.9% in the top ten. Input material: peripheral blood. The receptors stem from a man in his fifties who had recovered from COVID-19. Each CDR3 is given with its conserved first and last residue. A D gene is named only where the DNA matches it firmly. Size is stated for part of the rows, as once, few or many counts, or as a class when the clone is expanded.

d_call,clone_size,v_call,j_call,cdr3_aa,cdr3_nt
TRBD1,.,TRBV5-1,TRBJ1-1,CASSLVGQAKEAFF,TGCGCCAGCAGCTTGGTAGGACAGGCAAAAGAAGCTTTCTTT
TRBD2,.,TRBV27,TRBJ2-1,CASSWISGRAYNEQFF,TGTGCCAGCAGTTGGATTAGCGGGAGGGCCTACAATGAGCAGTTCTTC
TRBD2,.,TRBV15,TRBJ2-6,CATSPRTSGSSGANVLTF,TGTGCCACCAGCCCGCGGACTAGCGGGAGCTCTGGGGCCAACGTCCTGACTTTC
.,.,TRBV2,TRBJ1-5,CASSGGTGYQPQHF,TGTGCCAGCAGTGGCGGGACGGGATATCAGCCCCAGCATTTT
TRBD2,.,TRBV27,TRBJ2-1,CASKGPTSGIEQFF,TGTGCCAGCAAAGGACCGACTAGCGGGATTGAGCAGTTCTTC
.,many,TRBV7-2,TRBJ2-1,CASSPRSAGGNSNEQFF,TGTGCCAGCAGCCCGCGCTCGGCTGGAGGCAATAGCAATGAGCAGTTCTTC
.,.,TRBV19,TRBJ1-2,CATSLTAYGYGYTF,TGTGCCACTAGTTTGACAGCTTACGGCTATGGCTACACCTTC
TRBD1,.,TRBV28,TRBJ1-2,CASSGEDRNYGYTF,TGTGCCAGCAGTGGGGAGGACAGGAACTATGGCTACACCTTC
TRBD2,.,TRBV7-9,TRBJ2-3,CASSSVAGGPEDTQYF,TGTGCCAGCAGCTCGGTAGCGGGAGGGCCGGAAGATACGCAGTATTTT
.,few,TRBV5-6,TRBJ2-5,CASSQWTPGQETQYF,TGTGCCAGCAGCCAATGGACACCCGGACAAGAGACCCAGTACTTC